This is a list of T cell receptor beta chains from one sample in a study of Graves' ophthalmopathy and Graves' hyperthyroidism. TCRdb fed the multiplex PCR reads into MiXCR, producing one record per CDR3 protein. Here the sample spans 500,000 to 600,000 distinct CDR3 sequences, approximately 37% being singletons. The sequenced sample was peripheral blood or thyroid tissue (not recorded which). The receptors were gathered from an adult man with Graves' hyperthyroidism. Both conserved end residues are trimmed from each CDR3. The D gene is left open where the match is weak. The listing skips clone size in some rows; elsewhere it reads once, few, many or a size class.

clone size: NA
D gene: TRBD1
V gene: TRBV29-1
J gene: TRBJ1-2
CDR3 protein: SGGVWDRGQDGYT

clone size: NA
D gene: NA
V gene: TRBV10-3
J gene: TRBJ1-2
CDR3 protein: AITGTYQGYT

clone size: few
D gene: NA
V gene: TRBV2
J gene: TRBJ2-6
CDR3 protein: ASSPVGVSGANVLT

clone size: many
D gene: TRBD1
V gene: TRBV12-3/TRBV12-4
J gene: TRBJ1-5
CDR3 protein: ASKGTGMQPQH

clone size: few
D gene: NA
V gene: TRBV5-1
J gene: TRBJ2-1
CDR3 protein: ASSLESLGSYNEQF

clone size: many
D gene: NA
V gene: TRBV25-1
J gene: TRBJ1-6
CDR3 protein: ASSEFGRSPLH

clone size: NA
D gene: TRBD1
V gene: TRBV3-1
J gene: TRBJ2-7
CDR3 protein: ASRSSTGAYEQY

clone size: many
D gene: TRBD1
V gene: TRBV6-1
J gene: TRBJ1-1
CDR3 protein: ASRDGTVTEAF

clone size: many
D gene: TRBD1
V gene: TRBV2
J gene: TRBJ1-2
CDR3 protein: ASSGGQGVGGYT

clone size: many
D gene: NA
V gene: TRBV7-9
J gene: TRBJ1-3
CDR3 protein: ASSLGGFSGNTIY

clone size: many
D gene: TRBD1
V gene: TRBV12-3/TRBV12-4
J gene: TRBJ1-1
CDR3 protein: ASSRQGEGTEAF

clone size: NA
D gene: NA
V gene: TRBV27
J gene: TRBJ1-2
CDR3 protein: ASMGRPNYGYT

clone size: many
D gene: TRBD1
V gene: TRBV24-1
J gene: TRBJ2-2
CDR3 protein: ATESRGHAGELF

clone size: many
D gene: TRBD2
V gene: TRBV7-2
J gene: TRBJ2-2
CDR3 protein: ASSPQRGQTNTGELF

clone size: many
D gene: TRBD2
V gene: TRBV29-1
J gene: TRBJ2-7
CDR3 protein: SVVPGTRSQYEQY

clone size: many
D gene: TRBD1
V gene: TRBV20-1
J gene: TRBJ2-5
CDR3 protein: SAFRTGDETQY

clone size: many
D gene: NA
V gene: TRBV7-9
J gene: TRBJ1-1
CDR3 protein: ASSLIAGIDEAF

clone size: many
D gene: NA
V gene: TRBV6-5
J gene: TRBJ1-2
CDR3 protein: ASSSNRVRGYT

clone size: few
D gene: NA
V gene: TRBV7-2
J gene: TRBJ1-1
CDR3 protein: ASSPTGGRTEAF

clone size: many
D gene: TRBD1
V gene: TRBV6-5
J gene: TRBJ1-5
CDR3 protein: ASSWTGGYNQPQH

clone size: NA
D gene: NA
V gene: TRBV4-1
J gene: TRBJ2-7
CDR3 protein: ASSQETVTNEQY

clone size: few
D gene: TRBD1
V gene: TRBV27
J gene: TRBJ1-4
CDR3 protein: ASRQQGGNEKLF

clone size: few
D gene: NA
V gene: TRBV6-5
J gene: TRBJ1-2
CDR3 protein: ASSYRAGGYT

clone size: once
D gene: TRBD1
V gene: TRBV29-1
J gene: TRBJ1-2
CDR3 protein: SVGQGEANYGYT